This TCR beta chain was retrieved from a study of beta chain features in type 1 diabetes. On the study more broadly: Age, gender and cell yields were similar between patients and healthy donors.

Only one heparinised blood draw was taken per donor, and its volume averaged around 100 mL. cDNA synthesis used the whole RNA isolate, giving expressed TCRB sequences. Assay used: immunoSEQ multiplex PCR; TCRdb lists only in-frame clones, some missing. The sample lists about 620,000 clones, less than 20% occurring once. The V gene lost 0 bases and the J gene lost 4 bases, with 16 bases spanning the gap. The CDR3 length is 16 residues. Germline CDR1 is LGHNT and CDR2 is FRNRAP. The V and J genes are TRBV12-5 and TRBJ2-7; a weak D match, TRBD1 (6 bases). The sample comprised naive CD4+ T cells from blood. The clonotype was recovered from a man between 18 and 35 years old in good health. The CDR3 here is CASGLVSRGFIYEQYF. The CDR3 DNA follows: TGTGCTAGTGGTTTGGTATCCAGGGGCTTCATTTACGAGCAGTACTTC.